This T cell receptor (beta chain) came from a study of tumor-infiltrating lymphocytes in oesophageal squamous cell carcinoma. This clonotype appeared once. TCRdb re-analysed the PCR reads in MiXCR, keeping a single row per CDR3 protein. The sample yields fewer than 20,000 distinct CDR3 sequences, roughly 45% seen once. Germline CDR1 SGHAT, CDR2 FQNNGV. This CDR3 is 16 amino acids long. This TCR came from a female donor with esophageal squamous cell carcinoma. V and J are TRBV11-2 and TRBJ2-1; 10 bases are shared with TRBD2. The J call may be in error: the DNA end matches TRBJ2-7 better. The sample comprised blood. The CDR3 loop is CASSSPQREGSYEQYF. The DNA for the CDR3 is TGTGCCAGCAGTTCCCCCCAGCGGGAGGGATCCTACGAGCAGTACTTC.